A selection of T cell receptor beta chains follows, all from one sample in a study of T and B cells in COVID-19 patients. TCRdb independently ran MiXCR on the multiplex PCR reads; one entry per CDR3 protein. Found here are some 4,000 distinct CDR3 sequences, about 27% of them singletons; the top ten hold about 39%. Source material: blood. The receptors here all came from a human donor with active COVID-19. The donor label of this sample is uncertain. Both conserved end residues are part of each CDR3. Each record gives: V gene, clone size, J gene, D gene, CDR3 protein, CDR3 DNA. D genes are given only for firm matches. Expanded clones get a size class; other rows say once, few or many, or leave the size out.

V gene: TRBV5-5; clone size: medium-sized; J gene: TRBJ1-6; D gene: .; CDR3 protein: CASSPLRSYNSPLHF; CDR3 DNA: TGTGCCAGCAGCCCCCTCCGCTCCTATAATTCACCCCTCCACTTT
V gene: TRBV27; clone size: .; J gene: TRBJ1-2; D gene: .; CDR3 protein: CASSWQGLGYTF; CDR3 DNA: TGTGCCAGCAGTTGGCAGGGTCTTGGCTACACCTTC
V gene: TRBV12-3/TRBV12-4; clone size: .; J gene: TRBJ2-1; D gene: .; CDR3 protein: CASSEATGRTRTQFF; CDR3 DNA: TGTGCCAGCAGTGAAGCCACAGGACGTACACGGACCCAGTTCTTC
V gene: TRBV19; clone size: medium-sized; J gene: TRBJ1-1; D gene: .; CDR3 protein: CASSISAAGRTEAFF; CDR3 DNA: TGTGCCAGTAGTATATCCGCAGCGGGGCGCACTGAAGCTTTCTTT
V gene: TRBV19; clone size: large; J gene: TRBJ2-6; D gene: .; CDR3 protein: CASQPLGRGDGANVLTF; CDR3 DNA: TGTGCCAGCCAACCTCTCGGCAGGGGGGACGGGGCCAACGTCCTGACTTTC
V gene: TRBV18; clone size: medium-sized; J gene: TRBJ2-3; D gene: .; CDR3 protein: CASSRKGAWGPSTDTQYF; CDR3 DNA: TGTGCCAGCTCTCGAAAGGGCGCATGGGGGCCTAGCACAGATACGCAGTATTTT
V gene: TRBV5-6; clone size: medium-sized; J gene: TRBJ2-7; D gene: .; CDR3 protein: CASSLGPTISYEQYF; CDR3 DNA: TGTGCCAGCAGCTTGGGACCCACTATCTCCTACGAGCAGTACTTC
V gene: TRBV18; clone size: medium-sized; J gene: TRBJ1-3; D gene: TRBD1; CDR3 protein: CASSPFPGTGNQAGNTIYF; CDR3 DNA: TGTGCCAGCTCACCCTTTCCCGGGACAGGGAATCAAGCTGGAAACACCATATATTTT
V gene: TRBV5-4; clone size: few; J gene: TRBJ2-2; D gene: TRBD1; CDR3 protein: CASSPLPPTGPNTGELFF; CDR3 DNA: TGTGCCAGCAGCCCCCTACCACCGACAGGGCCCAACACCGGGGAGCTGTTTTTT
V gene: TRBV10-2; clone size: .; J gene: TRBJ1-5; D gene: .; CDR3 protein: CASRESGTANQPLHF; CDR3 DNA: TGCGCCAGCAGAGAGTCCGGGACGGCTAATCAGCCCCTGCATTTT
V gene: TRBV18; clone size: .; J gene: TRBJ1-1; D gene: .; CDR3 protein: CASSPSQMNTEAFF; CDR3 DNA: TGTGCCAGCTCACCTTCCCAGATGAACACTGAAGCTTTCTTT
V gene: TRBV29-1; clone size: medium-sized; J gene: TRBJ1-2; D gene: .; CDR3 protein: CSVEKAKGNAYGYTF; CDR3 DNA: TGCAGCGTTGAAAAGGCGAAGGGGAACGCCTATGGCTACACCTTC
V gene: TRBV6-1; clone size: .; J gene: TRBJ2-2; D gene: TRBD2; CDR3 protein: CASTLAGGTGELFF; CDR3 DNA: TGTGCCAGCACACTAGCGGGGGGCACCGGGGAGCTGTTTTTT
V gene: TRBV7-2; clone size: .; J gene: TRBJ2-3; D gene: TRBD2; CDR3 protein: CASSPSGGASQYF; CDR3 DNA: TGTGCCAGCAGCCCAAGCGGGGGGGCCTCACAGTATTTT
V gene: TRBV20-1; clone size: .; J gene: TRBJ1-5; D gene: TRBD1; CDR3 protein: CSASKRQGGSSNQPQHF; CDR3 DNA: TGCAGTGCTAGTAAGCGACAGGGTGGGAGTAGCAATCAGCCCCAGCATTTT
V gene: TRBV20-1; clone size: once; J gene: TRBJ1-6; D gene: .; CDR3 protein: CSAREGSANSYNSPLHF; CDR3 DNA: TGCAGTGCTAGGGAGGGCTCCGCGAACTCCTATAATTCACCCCTCCACTTT
V gene: TRBV5-1; clone size: medium-sized; J gene: TRBJ2-6; D gene: .; CDR3 protein: CASRVRAGANVLTF; CDR3 DNA: TGCGCCAGCAGAGTACGTGCTGGGGCCAACGTCCTGACTTTC
V gene: TRBV19; clone size: medium-sized; J gene: TRBJ1-1; D gene: .; CDR3 protein: CASSMSDVNTEAFF; CDR3 DNA: TGTGCCAGTAGTATGTCCGACGTGAACACTGAAGCTTTCTTT
V gene: TRBV10-2; clone size: few; J gene: TRBJ2-1; D gene: TRBD1; CDR3 protein: CASSDDRVWNEQFF; CDR3 DNA: TGCGCCAGCAGTGATGACAGGGTTTGGAATGAGCAGTTCTTC
V gene: TRBV7-4; clone size: .; J gene: TRBJ1-1; D gene: TRBD1; CDR3 protein: CASSPRQGGTEAFF; CDR3 DNA: TGTGCCAGCAGCCCCAGACAGGGAGGAACTGAAGCTTTCTTT
V gene: TRBV5-6; clone size: medium-sized; J gene: TRBJ2-5; D gene: .; CDR3 protein: CASSRVLAVPQYF; CDR3 DNA: TGTGCCAGCAGCCGGGTGTTGGCGGTGCCCCAGTACTTC
V gene: TRBV6-2/TRBV6-3; clone size: .; J gene: TRBJ1-5; D gene: TRBD1; CDR3 protein: CASSYRTGGNQPQHF; CDR3 DNA: TGTGCCAGCAGCTATAGAACAGGGGGCAATCAGCCCCAGCATTTT
V gene: TRBV20-1; clone size: .; J gene: TRBJ1-5; D gene: .; CDR3 protein: CSASFGVSNQPQHF; CDR3 DNA: TGCAGTGCTAGCTTTGGTGTTAGCAATCAGCCCCAGCATTTT
V gene: TRBV19; clone size: medium-sized; J gene: TRBJ1-2; D gene: .; CDR3 protein: CASSIATGQGNYGYTF; CDR3 DNA: TGTGCCAGTAGTATAGCAACCGGTCAGGGGAACTATGGCTACACCTTC
V gene: TRBV19; clone size: medium-sized; J gene: TRBJ2-7; D gene: .; CDR3 protein: CASSTTTGHEQYF; CDR3 DNA: TGTGCCAGTAGTACTACGACAGGCCACGAGCAGTACTTC
V gene: TRBV18; clone size: medium-sized; J gene: TRBJ1-2; D gene: TRBD1; CDR3 protein: CASSPGTGQGYGYTF; CDR3 DNA: TGTGCCAGCTCACCGGGGACAGGGCAAGGCTATGGCTACACCTTC
V gene: TRBV12-3/TRBV12-4; clone size: .; J gene: TRBJ1-1; D gene: TRBD1; CDR3 protein: CASSPLPGGFTEAFF; CDR3 DNA: TGTGCCAGCAGTCCTTTGCCAGGGGGCTTTACTGAAGCTTTCTTT
V gene: TRBV10-3; clone size: .; J gene: TRBJ1-1; D gene: .; CDR3 protein: CAISDQQGEAFF; CDR3 DNA: TGTGCCATCAGTGACCAACAGGGTGAAGCTTTCTTT
V gene: TRBV9; clone size: .; J gene: TRBJ2-5; D gene: TRBD2; CDR3 protein: CASSVGAAGVQETQYF; CDR3 DNA: TGTGCCAGCAGCGTAGGTGCAGCGGGGGTCCAAGAGACCCAGTACTTC
V gene: TRBV6-5; clone size: medium-sized; J gene: TRBJ2-6; D gene: TRBD1; CDR3 protein: CASSGAGGAGANVLTF; CDR3 DNA: TGTGCCAGCAGCGGGGCAGGGGGCGCCGGGGCCAACGTCCTGACTTTC
V gene: TRBV5-6; clone size: medium-sized; J gene: TRBJ1-5; D gene: TRBD1; CDR3 protein: CASSLGGRGGQHF; CDR3 DNA: TGTGCCAGCAGCTTGGGGGGCAGGGGGGGCCAGCATTTT